The clone carrying this T cell receptor beta chain has only one observation. This sample stems from a study of T cell changes during pregnancy in multiple sclerosis. The CDR3 sequence is 17 residues long. The germline V gene encodes CDR1 SGHNT and CDR2 YYREEE (reference sequence). V dropped 0 bases and J dropped 7 bases, with 19 bases sitting between them. Libraries were prepared by immunoSEQ multiplex PCR; TCRdb keeps only in-frame clonotypes and omits some of them. The sample records around 68,000 clones, around 92% being singletons. The chain uses TRBV5-4 and TRBJ1-4, with D possibly matching TRBD1 (6 bases). Here the sequenced sample was peripheral blood, taken in the third trimester of pregnancy. The TCR originated in a female donor in good health, enrolled as a control in a pregnancy study. This CDR3 reads CASSLGGGPSQVEKLFF. The CDR3 DNA reads TGTGCCAGCAGCTTGGGGGGGGGCCCCTCTCAGGTTGAAAAACTGTTTTTT.